This TCR beta chain is drawn from a study of human T cells and chemical hapten exposure. Turning to the study itself: Patch tests delivered 0.01% DPC to the upper back and were evaluated at 6 days. Diagnoses of alopecia areata, totalis or universalis occurred in mostly female patients.

Stated time point: pre-sensitization, week 0. Treatment here: therapeutic diphenylcyclopropenone sensitization with weekly scalp DPC. Donors, patients with alopecia ranging from 18 to 70 years old and judged suitable for DPC, provided samples. Study-wide results and caveats: Among expanded TCRs, significantly more large CDR3 similarity clusters formed than among controls.

The junction had 3 bases not matched to a gene; V was cut back by 3 bases and J by 3 bases. CDR3 length equals 15 residues. TCRdb used MiXCR to reprocess the RACE reads, holding one entry per CDR3 protein. In the table there are roughly 88,000 distinct CDR3 sequences, 8% to 10% of which are singletons. This clonotype was found a few times. Its antigen is as yet unknown. The TCR originated in a woman in her forties with alopecia areata. Some clones in this sample may be carry-over from other donors' samples. This sample comprised whole blood, obtained in connection with sensitization to the hapten diphenylcyclopropenone (DPC). This chain uses TRBV12-3 or TRBV12-4 with TRBJ1-4; 8 bases are a match to TRBD1. The DNA of the CDR3 is TGTGCCAGCAGTTTCTCGACAGGGGCTAATGAAAAACTGTTTTTT. It yields the protein CASSFSTGANEKLFF.